A selection of T cell receptor beta chains follows, all from one sample in a study of STAT5B mutations in CD4+ large granular lymphocyte leukemia. TCRdb keeps only in-frame clones here, not all; method: immunoSEQ multiplex PCR. The table shows 30,000 to 40,000 clones, with 76% occurring only once. Sequenced input: CD4+ T cells from blood buffy coats. These receptors came from a human donor in good health. CDR3s include the opening cysteine and the closing phenylalanine or tryptophan. The D gene is left open where the match is weak. The size entry is marked missing in some rows and otherwise reads once, few, many or a size class.

V gene	D gene	clone size	J gene	CDR3 protein	CDR3 DNA
TRBV4-3	-	once	TRBJ1-1	CASSLYQGTNTEAFF	TGCGCCAGCAGCCTTTACCAGGGGACGAACACTGAAGCTTTCTTT
TRBV7-2	TRBD1	-	TRBJ1-2	CASSFQGEDYGYTF	TGTGCCAGCAGCTTTCAGGGGGAGGACTATGGCTACACCTTC
TRBV19	TRBD1	few	TRBJ1-2	CASSTTRQGTYGYTF	TGTGCCAGTAGTACGACCCGACAGGGAACCTATGGCTACACCTTC
TRBV7-9	-	few	TRBJ2-7	CASTLIMGVRAYEQYF	TGTGCCAGCACCCTCATAATGGGGGTAAGGGCCTACGAGCAGTACTTC
TRBV7-9	-	-	TRBJ1-5	CASSLGRENQPQHF	TGTGCCAGCAGCTTAGGGAGGGAGAATCAGCCCCAGCATTTT
TRBV4-3	-	-	TRBJ1-5	CASSPRTPQHF	TGCGCCAGCAGCCCTCGAACACCCCAGCATTTT
TRBV29-1	TRBD2	-	TRBJ2-1	CSGGGRGGGSYNEQFF	TGCAGCGGCGGGGGGAGGGGAGGTGGTTCCTACAATGAGCAGTTCTTC
TRBV29-1	TRBD1	-	TRBJ1-2	CSAERAGGGYGYTF	TGCAGCGCCGAAAGGGCAGGGGGAGGGTATGGCTACACCTTC
TRBV6-1	-	-	TRBJ2-7	CASSEAGGPYEQYF	TGTGCCAGCAGTGAAGCTGGGGGCCCCTACGAGCAGTACTTC
TRBV10-3	-	-	TRBJ1-4	CASTGQMDEKLFF	TGTGCCTCGACCGGGCAGATGGATGAAAAACTGTTTTTT
TRBV19	-	-	TRBJ1-2	CASSMANLRLYGYTF	TGTGCCAGTAGTATGGCGAACCTGAGGCTCTATGGCTACACCTTC
TRBV18	-	-	TRBJ2-3	CASSPVSGDTQYF	TGTGCCAGCTCACCCGTCTCAGGGGATACGCAGTATTTT
TRBV5-1	-	-	TRBJ2-5	CASSSGSGQGIGETQYF	TGCGCCAGCAGCTCGGGAAGCGGGCAGGGGATTGGAGAGACCCAGTACTTC